The rows below give T cell receptor beta chains drawn from one sample of a study of beta chain features in type 1 diabetes. Method: immunoSEQ multiplex PCR; TCRdb's copy keeps in-frame clones and lacks some. The data show 250,000 to 300,000 clones, 13% to 15% seen once. The sequenced sample was naive CD4+ T cells from blood. Receptor source: a man in his thirties or forties with type 1 diabetes. The CDR3 runs from the conserved cysteine through the conserved F or W. Each record gives: J gene, D gene, V gene, clone size, CDR3 DNA, CDR3 protein. D genes are given only for firm matches. Expanded clones get a size class; other rows say once, few or many, or leave the size out.

TRBJ1-2 . TRBV4-2 few TGTGCCAGCAGCAAAGAGATAGTGTCTAACTATGGCTACACCTTC CASSKEIVSNYGYTF
TRBJ2-1 . TRBV27 . TGTGCCAGCAGACACCCCGCCTACAATGAGCAGTTCTTC CASRHPAYNEQFF
TRBJ2-1 TRBD2 TRBV4-3 few TGCGCCAGCAGCCATCGGACTAGCGCCTACAATGAGCAGTTCTTC CASSHRTSAYNEQFF
TRBJ2-1 TRBD2 TRBV18 . TGTGCCAGCTCACCGCTGACTAGCGGGAGTGGGGGCTACAATGAGCAGTTCTTC CASSPLTSGSGGYNEQFF
TRBJ1-1 . TRBV18 few TGTGCCAGCTCACCCTCCGACGGGGGTGAAGCTTTCTTT CASSPSDGGEAFF
TRBJ1-2 . TRBV13 few TGTGCCAGCAGCCCCCGGGAGGGCAGCTACACCTTC CASSPREGSYTF
TRBJ1-4 . TRBV6-6 . TGTGCCGCCCGGGGGGGACTCGGGGATGAAAAACTGTTTTTT CAARGGLGDEKLFF
TRBJ2-7 . TRBV7-8 . TGTGCCAGCAGCTTTGGAGGGATGCCCTACGAGCAGTACTTC CASSFGGMPYEQYF
TRBJ2-2 . TRBV29-1 . TGCAGCGTCACGTCGGACAGAACCTACACCGGGGAGCTGTTTTTT CSVTSDRTYTGELFF
TRBJ2-6 TRBD1 TRBV9 . TGTGCCAGCAGCGTGGCCAGGGGGGGGGCCAACGTCCTGACTTTC CASSVARGGANVLTF
TRBJ2-1 TRBD2 TRBV15 few TGTGCCACCAGCAGCGACCTTGCGGCGGGAGTATACAATGAGCAGTTCTTC CATSSDLAAGVYNEQFF
TRBJ2-5 . TRBV7-9 . TGTGCCAGCAGCCGATCTACTCTGGAGACCCAGTACTTC CASSRSTLETQYF
TRBJ1-1 . TRBV2 . TGTGCCAGCATGCAGAGCACCTGGGCAGCTTTCTTT CASMQSTWAAFF
TRBJ2-7 . TRBV29-1 few TGCAGCGTCCAAGCAGCCCCCAGGGAGCAGTACTTC CSVQAAPREQYF